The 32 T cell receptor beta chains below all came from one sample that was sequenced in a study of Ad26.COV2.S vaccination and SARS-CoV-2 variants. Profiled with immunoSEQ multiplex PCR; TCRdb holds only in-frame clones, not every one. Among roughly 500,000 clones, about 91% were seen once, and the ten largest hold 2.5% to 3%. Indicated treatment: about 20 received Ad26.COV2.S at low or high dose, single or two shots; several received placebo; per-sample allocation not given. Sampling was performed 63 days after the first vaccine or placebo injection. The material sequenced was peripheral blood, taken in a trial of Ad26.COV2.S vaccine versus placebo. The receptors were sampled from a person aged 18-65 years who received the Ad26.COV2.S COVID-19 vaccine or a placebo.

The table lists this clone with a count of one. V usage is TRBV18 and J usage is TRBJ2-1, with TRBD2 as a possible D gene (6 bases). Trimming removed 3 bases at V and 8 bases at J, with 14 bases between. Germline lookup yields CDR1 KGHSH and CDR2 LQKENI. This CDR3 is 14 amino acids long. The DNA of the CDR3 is TGTGCCAGCTCACCCCAGGTCTCGGGGGATGAGCAGTTCTTC. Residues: CASSPQVSGDEQFF.

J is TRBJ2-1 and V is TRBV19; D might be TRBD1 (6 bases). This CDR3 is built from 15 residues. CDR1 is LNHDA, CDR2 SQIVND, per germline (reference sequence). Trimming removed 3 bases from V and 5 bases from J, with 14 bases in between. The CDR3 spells CASSITGPLNNEQFF. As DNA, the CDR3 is TGTGCCAGTAGTATCACAGGGCCACTAAACAATGAGCAGTTCTTC.

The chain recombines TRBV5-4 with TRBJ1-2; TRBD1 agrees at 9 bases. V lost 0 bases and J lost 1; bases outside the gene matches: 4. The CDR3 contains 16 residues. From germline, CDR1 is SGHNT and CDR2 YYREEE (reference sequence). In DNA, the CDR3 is TGTGCCAGCAGCTTGGTCCTGGACAGGGGTAACTATGGCTACACCTTC. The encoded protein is CASSLVLDRGNYGYTF.

Written as DNA, the CDR3 is TGTGCCAGCAGTTCAACGCCAGGGGGCGAGACCCAGTACTTC. The encoded protein is CASSSTPGGETQYF. The rearrangement uses TRBV27 and TRBJ2-5; 8 bases agree with TRBD1. V was clipped by 4 bases and J by 5 bases; unmatched bases: 6. Germline values: CDR1 MNHEY, CDR2 SMNVEV (reference sequence). The CDR3 runs to 14 residues.

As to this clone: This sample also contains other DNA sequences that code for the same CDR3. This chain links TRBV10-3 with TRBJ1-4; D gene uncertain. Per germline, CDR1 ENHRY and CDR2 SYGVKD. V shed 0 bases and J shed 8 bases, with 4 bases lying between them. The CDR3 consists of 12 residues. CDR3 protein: CAISESGEKLFF. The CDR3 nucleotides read TGTGCCATCAGTGAGTCAGGCGAAAAACTGTTTTTT.

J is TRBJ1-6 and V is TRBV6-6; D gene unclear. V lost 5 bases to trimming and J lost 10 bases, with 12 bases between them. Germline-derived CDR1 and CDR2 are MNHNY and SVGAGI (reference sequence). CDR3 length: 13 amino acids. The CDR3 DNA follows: TGTGCCAGCAGTACAGTGCATGGATCACCCCTCCACTTT. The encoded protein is CASSTVHGSPLHF.

The DNA for the CDR3 is TGTGCCAGCAGGGACCCCTCTGGGGCCAACGTCCTGACTTTC. This sequence encodes CASRDPSGANVLTF. J is TRBJ2-6 and V is TRBV9, with no clear D. The V gene lost 5 bases and the J gene lost 0 bases, with 6 bases spanning the gap. The germline CDR1 and CDR2 sequences are SGDLS and YYNGEE. This CDR3 spans 14 amino acids.

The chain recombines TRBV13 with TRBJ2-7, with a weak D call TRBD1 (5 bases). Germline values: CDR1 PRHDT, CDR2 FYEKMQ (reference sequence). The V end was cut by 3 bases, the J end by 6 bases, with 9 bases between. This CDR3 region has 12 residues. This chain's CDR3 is CASSFQGVEQYF. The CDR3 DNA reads TGTGCCAGCAGCTTTCAAGGGGTCGAGCAGTACTTC.

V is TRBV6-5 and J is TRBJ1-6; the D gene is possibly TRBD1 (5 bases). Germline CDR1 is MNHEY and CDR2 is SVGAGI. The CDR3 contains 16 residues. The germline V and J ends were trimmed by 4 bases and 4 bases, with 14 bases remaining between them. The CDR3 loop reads CASSFIGTAYNSPLHF. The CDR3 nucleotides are TGTGCCAGCAGTTTTATCGGGACCGCATATAATTCACCCCTCCACTTT.

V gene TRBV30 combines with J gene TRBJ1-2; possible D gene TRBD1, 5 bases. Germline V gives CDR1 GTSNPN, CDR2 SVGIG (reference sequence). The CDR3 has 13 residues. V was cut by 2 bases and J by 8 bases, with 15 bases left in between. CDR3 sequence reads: CAWSSSPGTGYTF. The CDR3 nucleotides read TGTGCCTGGAGTTCTAGCCCGGGGACGGGCTACACCTTC.

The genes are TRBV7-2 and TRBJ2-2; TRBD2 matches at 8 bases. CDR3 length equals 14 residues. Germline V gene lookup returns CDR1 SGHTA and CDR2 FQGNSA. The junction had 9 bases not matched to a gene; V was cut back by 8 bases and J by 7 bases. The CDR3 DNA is TGTGCCAGCGACCCCCGGGGGGGCGACGGGGAGCTGTTTTTT. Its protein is CASDPRGGDGELFF.

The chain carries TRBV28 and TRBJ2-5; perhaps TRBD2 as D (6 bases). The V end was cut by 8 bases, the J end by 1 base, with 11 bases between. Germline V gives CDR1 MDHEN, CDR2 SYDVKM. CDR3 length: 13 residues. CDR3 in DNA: TGTGCCAGCGGGAGGCTCGCCCAAGAGACCCAGTACTTC. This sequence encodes CASGRLAQETQYF.

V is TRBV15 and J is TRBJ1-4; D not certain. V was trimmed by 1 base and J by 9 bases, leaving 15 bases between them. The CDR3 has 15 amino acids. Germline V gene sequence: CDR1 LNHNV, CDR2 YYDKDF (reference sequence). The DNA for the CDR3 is TGTGCCACCAGCAGAGGCTTTGGTGGCAAACAAAAACTGTTTTTT. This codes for CATSRGFGGKQKLFF.

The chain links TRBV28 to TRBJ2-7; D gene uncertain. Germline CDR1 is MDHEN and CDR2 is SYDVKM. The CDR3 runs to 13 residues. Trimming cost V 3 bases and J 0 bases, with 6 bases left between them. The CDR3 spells CASSFQYSYEQYV. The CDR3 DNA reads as TGTGCCAGCAGTTTTCAGTACTCCTACGAGCAGTACGTC.

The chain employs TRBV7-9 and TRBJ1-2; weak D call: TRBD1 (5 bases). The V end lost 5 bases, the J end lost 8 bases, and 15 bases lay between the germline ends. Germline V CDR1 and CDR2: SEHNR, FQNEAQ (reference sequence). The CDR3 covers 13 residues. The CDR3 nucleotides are TGTGCCAGCAGCCCCCTTGGGGCGGCGGGCTACACCTTC. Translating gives CASSPLGAAGYTF.

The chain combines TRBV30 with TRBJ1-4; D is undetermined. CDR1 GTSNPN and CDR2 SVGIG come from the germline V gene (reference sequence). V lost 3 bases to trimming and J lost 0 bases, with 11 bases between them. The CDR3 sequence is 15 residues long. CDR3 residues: CAWRKQTATNEKLFF. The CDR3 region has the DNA TGTGCCTGGAGGAAACAAACGGCAACTAATGAAAAACTGTTTTTT.

CDR3 bases: TGTGCCAGCAGCTTGGGACAGGGGGCTAGTTGGGATACGCAGTATTTT. It is translated as CASSLGQGASWDTQYF. V and J are TRBV9 and TRBJ2-3, with 12 bases lining up with TRBD1. The junction had 9 bases not matched to a gene; V was cut back by 4 bases and J by 6 bases. CDR1 is SGDLS and CDR2 is YYNGEE in the germline V gene. CDR3 length: 16 amino acids.

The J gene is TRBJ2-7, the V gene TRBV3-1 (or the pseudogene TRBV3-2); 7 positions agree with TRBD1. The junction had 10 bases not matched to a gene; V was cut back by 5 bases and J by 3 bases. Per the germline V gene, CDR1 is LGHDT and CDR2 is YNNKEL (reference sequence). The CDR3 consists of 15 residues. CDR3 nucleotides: TGTGCCAGCAGCAGCGACAGGGCCAGTGGCTACGAGCAGTACTTC. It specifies CASSSDRASGYEQYF.

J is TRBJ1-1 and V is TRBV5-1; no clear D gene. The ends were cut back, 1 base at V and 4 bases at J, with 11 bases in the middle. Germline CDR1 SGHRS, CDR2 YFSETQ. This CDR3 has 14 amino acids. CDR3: CASSLSLWSTEAFF. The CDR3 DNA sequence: TGCGCCAGCAGCTTGAGCCTATGGAGCACTGAAGCTTTCTTT.

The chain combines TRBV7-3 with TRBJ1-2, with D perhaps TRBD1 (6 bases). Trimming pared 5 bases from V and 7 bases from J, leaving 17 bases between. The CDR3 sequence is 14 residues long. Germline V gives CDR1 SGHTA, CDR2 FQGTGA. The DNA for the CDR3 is TGTGCCAGCAGCCCGACAGGACGGATAGGTGGCTACACCTTC. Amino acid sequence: CASSPTGRIGGYTF.

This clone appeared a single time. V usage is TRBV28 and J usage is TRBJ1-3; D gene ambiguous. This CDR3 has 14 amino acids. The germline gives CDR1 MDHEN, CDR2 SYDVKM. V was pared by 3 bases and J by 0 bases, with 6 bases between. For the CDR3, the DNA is TGTGCCAGCAGTTTGCACAGCTCTGGAAACACCATATATTTT. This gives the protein CASSLHSSGNTIYF.

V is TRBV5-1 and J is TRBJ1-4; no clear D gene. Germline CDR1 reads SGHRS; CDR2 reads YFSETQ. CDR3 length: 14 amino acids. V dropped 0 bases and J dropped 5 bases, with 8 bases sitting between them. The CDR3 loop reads CASSLGTPNEKLFF. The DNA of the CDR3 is TGCGCCAGCAGCTTGGGTACTCCGAATGAAAAACTGTTTTTT.

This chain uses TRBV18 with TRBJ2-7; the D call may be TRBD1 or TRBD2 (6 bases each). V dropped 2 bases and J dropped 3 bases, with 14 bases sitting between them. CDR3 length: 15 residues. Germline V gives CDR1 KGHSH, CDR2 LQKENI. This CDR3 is CASSPVGGPGYEQYV. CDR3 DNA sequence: TGTGCCAGCTCACCAGTGGGGGGCCCCGGCTACGAGCAGTACGTC.

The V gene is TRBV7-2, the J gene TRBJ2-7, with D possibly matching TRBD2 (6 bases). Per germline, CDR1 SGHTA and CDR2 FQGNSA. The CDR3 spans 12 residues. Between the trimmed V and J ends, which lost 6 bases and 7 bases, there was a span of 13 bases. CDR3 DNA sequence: TGTGCCAGCAGTTCCCGGGCGGGGGAGCAGTACTTC. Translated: CASSSRAGEQYF.

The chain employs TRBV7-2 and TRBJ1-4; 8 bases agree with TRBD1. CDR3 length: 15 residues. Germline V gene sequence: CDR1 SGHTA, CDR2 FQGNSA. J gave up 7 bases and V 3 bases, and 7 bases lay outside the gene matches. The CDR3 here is CASSFGTGGPEKLFF. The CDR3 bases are TGTGCCAGCAGCTTCGGGACAGGCGGTCCTGAAAAACTGTTTTTT.

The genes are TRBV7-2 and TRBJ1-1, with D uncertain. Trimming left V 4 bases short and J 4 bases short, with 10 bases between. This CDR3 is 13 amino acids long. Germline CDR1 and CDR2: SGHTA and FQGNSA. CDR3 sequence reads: CASSSRRGTEAFF. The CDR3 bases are TGTGCCAGCAGCTCCAGACGGGGCACTGAAGCTTTCTTT.

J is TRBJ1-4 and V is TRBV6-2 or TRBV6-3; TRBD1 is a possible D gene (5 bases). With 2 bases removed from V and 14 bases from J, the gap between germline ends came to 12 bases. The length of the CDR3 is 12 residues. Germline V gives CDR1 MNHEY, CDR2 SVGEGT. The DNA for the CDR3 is TGTGCCAGCAGTTACCCTCCCAGGGATCTGTTTTTT. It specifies CASSYPPRDLFF.

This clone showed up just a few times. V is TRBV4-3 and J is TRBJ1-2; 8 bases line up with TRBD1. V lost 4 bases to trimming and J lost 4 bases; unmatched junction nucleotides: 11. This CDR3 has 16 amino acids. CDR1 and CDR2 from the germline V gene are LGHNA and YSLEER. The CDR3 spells CASSPITGGKSYGYTF. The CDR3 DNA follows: TGCGCCAGCAGCCCCATAACAGGGGGTAAATCCTATGGCTACACCTTC.

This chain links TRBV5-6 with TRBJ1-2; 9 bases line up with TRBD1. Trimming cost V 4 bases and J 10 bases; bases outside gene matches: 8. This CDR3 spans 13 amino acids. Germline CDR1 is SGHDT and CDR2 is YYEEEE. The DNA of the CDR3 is TGTGCCAGCAGCCAGGGACAGGGAATTGCCTACACCTTC. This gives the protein CASSQGQGIAYTF.

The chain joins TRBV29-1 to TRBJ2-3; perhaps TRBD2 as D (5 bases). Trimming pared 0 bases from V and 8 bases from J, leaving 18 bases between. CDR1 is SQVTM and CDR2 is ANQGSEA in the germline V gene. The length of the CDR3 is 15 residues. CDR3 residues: CSVEDPARIRGTQYF. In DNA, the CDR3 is TGCAGCGTTGAAGATCCGGCACGAATACGGGGTACGCAGTATTTT.

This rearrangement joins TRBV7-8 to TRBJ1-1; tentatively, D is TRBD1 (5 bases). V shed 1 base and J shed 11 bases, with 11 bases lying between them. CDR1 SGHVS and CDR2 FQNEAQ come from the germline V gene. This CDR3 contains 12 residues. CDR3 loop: CASSLGGNTAFF. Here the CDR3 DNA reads TGTGCCAGCAGCTTAGGGGGCAATACGGCTTTCTTT. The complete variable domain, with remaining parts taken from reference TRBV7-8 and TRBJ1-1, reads GAGVSQSPRYKVAKRGQDVALRCDPISGHVSLFWYQQALGQGPEFLTYFQNEAQLDKSGLPSDRFFAERPEGSVSTLKIQRTQQEDSAVYLCASSLGGNTAFFGQGTRLTVV.

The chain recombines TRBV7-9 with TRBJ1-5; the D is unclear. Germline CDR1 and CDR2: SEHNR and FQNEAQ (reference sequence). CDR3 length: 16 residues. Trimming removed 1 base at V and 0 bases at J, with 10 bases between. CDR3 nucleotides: TGTGCCAGCAGCTTAGGTCCCAAGTCTAGCAATCAGCCCCAGCATTTT. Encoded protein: CASSLGPKSSNQPQHF.